Sequencing of this TCR beta chain was carried out in a study of blood T cell repertoires in COVID-19. About the research overall: Acute and convalescent COVID-19 samples came from the United States, Italy and Spain.

This clone was observed a few times. TCRdb's copy holds only in-frame clones and misses some; the assay was immunoSEQ multiplex PCR. The table has 250,000 to 350,000 clones, 70% to 85% seen once. The CDR3 is made up of 12 amino acids. V dropped 5 bases and J dropped 6 bases, with 13 bases sitting between them. CDR1 and CDR2 from the germline V gene are GTSNPN and SVGIG (reference sequence). Sequencing used peripheral blood. V usage is TRBV30 and J usage is TRBJ1-1, with a possible D match to TRBD1 (5 bases). The receptor comes from a human donor with COVID-19, enrolled during active disease. The donor label of this sample is uncertain. The CDR3 is CAWGKSTAEAFF. For the CDR3, the DNA is TGTGCCTGGGGAAAATCGACAGCTGAAGCTTTCTTT.